The 25 T cell receptor beta chains in this list originate from one sample, sequenced in a study of cytomegalovirus exposure and HLA in healthy donors. PCR used 60 Vbeta primers and 13 Jbeta primers. Some clones are missing from TCRdb's copy, which holds only in-frame ones; the method was immunoSEQ multiplex PCR. The table has roughly 200,000 clones, roughly 85% seen once; the top ten hold approximately 2.4%. The sample was PBMCs. These receptors came from a woman aged 50 to 60 in good health and CMV-seronegative.

J is TRBJ2-3 and V is TRBV5-1, with D perhaps TRBD2 (5 bases). Per germline, CDR1 SGHRS and CDR2 YFSETQ. V was trimmed by 4 bases and J by 5 bases, leaving 11 bases between them. This CDR3 is 13 amino acids long. This CDR3 reads CASSLGSEDTQYF. CDR3 sequence (DNA): TGCGCCAGCAGCCTGGGGAGCGAAGATACGCAGTATTTT.

The chain couples TRBV28 to TRBJ1-2, with 7 bases aligning to TRBD1. The CDR3 runs 15 residues. Trimming cost V 5 bases and J 5 bases; bases outside gene matches: 11. In germline, CDR1 is MDHEN, CDR2 SYDVKM. The DNA for the CDR3 is TGTGCCAGCAGTGCTACAGGGGTCGAGGGGTATGGCTACACCTTC. Its translation: CASSATGVEGYGYTF.

The V gene is TRBV19, the J gene TRBJ2-1; TRBD2 aligns across 11 bases. Germline V lookup: CDR1 LNHDA, CDR2 SQIVND (reference sequence). The CDR3 runs to 16 residues. J gave up 10 bases and V 5 bases, and 13 bases lay outside the gene matches. The CDR3 DNA reads as TGTGCCAGTAGTCCAGCGTGGGTAGCGGGAGGGCACGAGCAGTTCTTC. It is translated as CASSPAWVAGGHEQFF.

The J gene is TRBJ2-5, the V gene TRBV11-1; 7 nucleotides match TRBD2. The CDR3 length is 14 residues. V was pared by 6 bases and J by 0 bases, with 4 bases of the junction left unmatched. Germline lookup yields CDR1 SGHAT and CDR2 FQDESV (reference sequence). The CDR3 bases are TGTGCCAGCAGGAAAGGGACTAACCAAGAGACCCAGTACTTC. It encodes CASRKGTNQETQYF.

The chain is built from TRBV28 and TRBJ2-5; 8 bases are shared with TRBD2. After removal of 6 bases from V and 13 bases from J, the junction contained 13 bases not matched to a gene. Germline lookup yields CDR1 MDHEN and CDR2 SYDVKM. CDR3 length equals 13 residues. In DNA, the CDR3 is TGTGCCAGCAGGTTCGGCGGGGGGAAGTTTTTGTACTTC. Protein sequence: CASRFGGGKFLYF.

The chain couples TRBV20-1 to TRBJ1-1; D not certain. Germline V gene lookup returns CDR1 DFQATT and CDR2 SNEGSKA (reference sequence). With 3 bases removed from V and 2 bases from J, the gap between germline ends came to 4 bases. CDR3 size: 11 residues. CDR3 protein: CSASPNTEAFF. CDR3 sequence (DNA): TGCAGTGCTAGCCCTAACACTGAAGCTTTCTTT.

This chain's CDR3 is CASSFAGGPAGELFF. The CDR3, as DNA: TGTGCCAGCAGCTTTGCGGGAGGGCCCGCCGGGGAGCTGTTTTTT. The chain couples TRBV5-5 to TRBJ2-2, with 9 bases that match TRBD2. This CDR3 is 15 amino acids long. The germline V gene has CDR1 SGHKS and CDR2 YYEKEE (reference sequence). Trimming took 2 bases from V and 6 from J; bases not matched to a gene: 5.

The chain recombines TRBV6-5 with TRBJ2-7, with a tentative D call TRBD1 (5 bases). V gave up 5 bases and J gave up 4 bases, with 9 bases separating them. Germline values: CDR1 MNHEY, CDR2 SVGAGI. This CDR3 contains 12 residues. CDR3 residues: CASSPRGYEQYF. CDR3 nucleotides: TGTGCCAGCAGTCCTAGGGGTTACGAGCAGTACTTC.

This sequence joins TRBV7-2 and TRBJ2-5; D might be TRBD2 (5 bases). Per the germline V gene, CDR1 is SGHTA and CDR2 is FQGNSA. V dropped 1 base and J dropped 11 bases, with 11 bases sitting between them. This CDR3 has 12 residues. The CDR3: CASSLVGWEQYF. DNA for the CDR3: TGTGCCAGCAGCTTAGTAGGGTGGGAGCAGTACTTC. Combining the CDR3 with reference TRBV7-2 and TRBJ2-5 gives the whole variable domain GAGVSQSPSNKVTEKGKDVELRCDPISGHTALYWYRQSLGQGLEFLIYFQGNSAPDKSGLPSDRFSAERTGGSVSTLTIQRTQQEDSAVYLCASSLVGWEQYFGPGTRLLVL.

The chain carries TRBV28 and TRBJ1-1; TRBD1 agrees at 8 bases. Trimming cost V 10 bases and J 6 bases; bases outside gene matches: 16. The CDR3 covers 15 residues. The germline CDR1 and CDR2 sequences are MDHEN and SYDVKM. This CDR3 is CAIGQGATKVAEAFF. The CDR3 nucleotides are TGTGCCATCGGCCAGGGGGCTACTAAGGTCGCTGAAGCTTTCTTT. Filled out from reference TRBV28 and TRBJ1-1, the complete variable domain reads DVKVTQSSRYLVKRTGEKVFLECVQDMDHENMFWYRQDPGLGLRLIYFSYDVKMKEKGDIPEGYSVSREKKERFSLILESASTNQTSMYLCAIGQGATKVAEAFFGQGTRLTVV.

This clone was seen once. J is TRBJ1-1 and V is TRBV28; 9 bases fit TRBD1. Per germline, CDR1 MDHEN and CDR2 SYDVKM. This CDR3 has 16 amino acids. J gave up 4 bases and V 0 bases, and 6 bases lay outside the gene matches. The CDR3 bases are TGTGCCAGCAGTTTATGGGGGACAGGGTTGGCCACTGAAGCTTTCTTT. This codes for CASSLWGTGLATEAFF.

The gene calls are TRBV28 and TRBJ2-3, with 7 bases identical to TRBD2. V gave up 3 bases and J gave up 1 base; unmatched junction bases: 16. The CDR3 is 19 residues long. CDR1 MDHEN and CDR2 SYDVKM come from the germline V gene. Here the CDR3 reads CASSFPLGGKRLGTDTQYF. In DNA, the CDR3 is TGTGCCAGCAGTTTTCCCCTGGGAGGGAAGAGGTTGGGCACAGATACGCAGTATTTT.

The chain carries TRBV10-1 and TRBJ2-1, with 7 nucleotides matching TRBD2. V lost 5 bases and J lost 3; bases outside the gene matches: 4. Germline CDR1 and CDR2: WNHNN and SYGVQD (reference sequence). The CDR3 runs 14 residues. The CDR3 DNA is TGCGCCAGCAGTATCACGGGAGGCTACAATGAGCAGTTCTTC. Amino acids: CASSITGGYNEQFF.

This sequence joins TRBV10-3 and TRBJ2-1; 7 bases align to TRBD1. The germline gives CDR1 ENHRY, CDR2 SYGVKD. V lost 0 bases, J lost 0 bases, and 5 bases stayed unmatched. CDR3 length: 17 amino acids. The CDR3 region has the DNA TGTGCCATCAGTGAGTCGTTAGGGGGCTCCTCCTACAATGAGCAGTTCTTC. As protein: CAISESLGGSSYNEQFF.

Points on this clone: At the DNA level, this CDR3 is encoded by other sequences in the same sample as well. The chain recombines TRBV19 with TRBJ2-7; maybe TRBD1 (5 bases). The CDR3 length is 14 residues. V was cut by 8 bases and J by 0 bases, with 14 bases left in between. The germline V gene has CDR1 LNHDA and CDR2 SQIVND (reference sequence). The CDR3 sequence: CASSRQLSSYEQYF. The CDR3 DNA sequence: TGTGCCAGTTCTAGACAGCTTAGCTCCTACGAGCAGTACTTC.

This sequence joins TRBV27 and TRBJ2-7; 14 positions match TRBD2. Germline V gene data show CDR1 as MNHEY and CDR2 as SMNVEV (reference sequence). V shed 4 bases, J shed 11 bases, and the junction held 10 bases outside the gene matches. This CDR3 has 15 residues. The CDR3 nucleotides are TGTGCCAGCAGTTCCGGACTAGCGGGAGGCCAGTTAAAGTACTTC. This sequence encodes CASSSGLAGGQLKYF.

For this clone: This sample includes further DNA sequences coding for the same CDR3. The chain uses TRBV15 and TRBJ2-7; 7 nucleotides match TRBD2. The CDR3 length is 14 residues. Per germline, CDR1 LNHNV and CDR2 YYDKDF (reference sequence). The J segment lost 0 bases and the V segment lost 5 bases, leaving 4 bases of the junction unmatched. In nucleotides, the CDR3 is TGTGCCACCAGCGGCGGGGGTAGCTCCTACGAGCAGTACTTC. Amino acids: CATSGGGSSYEQYF.

The gene calls are TRBV6-1 and TRBJ1-2; 8 positions match TRBD1. The CDR3 totals 17 residues. V was pared by 1 base and J by 2 bases, with 9 bases of the junction left unmatched. Germline CDR1 reads MNHNS; CDR2 reads SASEGT. This chain's CDR3 is CASSEVQRAGGNYGYTF. CDR3 bases: TGTGCCAGCAGTGAAGTCCAGAGGGCAGGGGGCAACTATGGCTACACCTTC.

The chain carries TRBV27 and TRBJ1-3; TRBD1 matches at 7 bases. This CDR3 spans 15 amino acids. V gave up 2 bases and J gave up 3 bases; unmatched junction bases: 4. Germline V gives CDR1 MNHEY, CDR2 SMNVEV (reference sequence). CDR3 residues: CASSLTGAGGNTIYF. For the CDR3, the DNA is TGTGCCAGCAGTTTAACAGGGGCAGGTGGAAACACCATATATTTT.

This rearrangement joins TRBV5-1 to TRBJ1-6; 8 nucleotides match TRBD1. The length of the CDR3 is 14 residues. CDR1 SGHRS and CDR2 YFSETQ come from the germline V gene. The V gene end was trimmed by 3 bases and the J gene end by 8 bases; junction bases not matched to a gene: 4. CDR3 protein: CASSSGQGDSPLHF. DNA of the CDR3: TGCGCCAGCAGCTCCGGACAGGGTGATTCACCCCTCCACTTT.

This rearrangement joins TRBV4-1 to TRBJ1-2, with 7 positions matching TRBD1. Germline trimming cut 4 bases from V and 3 bases from J; bases unmatched to any gene: 8. This CDR3 is built from 15 residues. The germline CDR1 and CDR2 sequences are MGHRA and YSYEKL. CDR3 sequence reads: CASSLTQGDHYGYTF. In nucleotides, the CDR3 is TGCGCCAGCAGCCTTACCCAGGGGGATCACTATGGCTACACCTTC.

The chain joins TRBV7-7 to TRBJ2-1, with 9 bases lining up with TRBD1. CDR1 is SSHAT and CDR2 is FNYEAQ in the germline V gene (reference sequence). This CDR3 comprises 15 residues. With V trimmed by 5 bases and J by 5 bases, 7 bases remained unmatched. This chain's CDR3 is CASSPQGTGHNEQFF. The DNA for the CDR3 is TGTGCCAGCAGCCCTCAAGGGACAGGGCACAATGAGCAGTTCTTC.

This clone was seen once. The V call is TRBV5-4, the J call TRBJ1-1, with 11 bases matching TRBD1. The germline gives CDR1 SGHNT, CDR2 YYREEE (reference sequence). V gave up 4 bases and J gave up 1 base; unmatched junction bases: 15. The CDR3 extends over 19 amino acids. This CDR3 reads CASSPTPGQGAVGNTEAFF. The CDR3 bases are TGTGCCAGCAGCCCTACTCCCGGACAGGGGGCGGTCGGGAACACTGAAGCTTTCTTT.

The rearrangement links TRBV6-4 to TRBJ2-3; tentative D call: TRBD2 (6 bases). V dropped 6 bases and J dropped 3 bases, with 10 bases sitting between them. The CDR3 is made up of 13 amino acids. The germline V gene encodes CDR1 MRHNA and CDR2 SNTAGT. The CDR3 nucleotides read TGTGCCAGCAGAGGGACTGGGACAGATACGCAGTATTTT. Translated: CASRGTGTDTQYF.

Comment on this clone: Other DNA sequences in the same sample also yield this CDR3. J is TRBJ1-1 and V is TRBV5-1; the D gene is possibly TRBD1 (6 bases). Germline V lookup: CDR1 SGHRS, CDR2 YFSETQ. CDR3 length: 13 amino acids. Trimming stripped 2 bases from V and 5 bases from J, with 10 bases between. This chain's CDR3 is CASSLQGGTEAFF. The CDR3, as DNA: TGCGCCAGCAGCTTACAGGGTGGGACTGAAGCTTTCTTT. The full variable domain, in which reference TRBV5-1 and TRBJ1-1 provide the parts outside the CDR3, is KAGVTQTPRYLIKTRGQQVTLSCSPISGHRSVSWYQQTPGQGLQFLFEYFSETQRNKGNFPGRFSGRQFSNSRSEMNVSTLELGDSALYLCASSLQGGTEAFFGQGTRLTVV.